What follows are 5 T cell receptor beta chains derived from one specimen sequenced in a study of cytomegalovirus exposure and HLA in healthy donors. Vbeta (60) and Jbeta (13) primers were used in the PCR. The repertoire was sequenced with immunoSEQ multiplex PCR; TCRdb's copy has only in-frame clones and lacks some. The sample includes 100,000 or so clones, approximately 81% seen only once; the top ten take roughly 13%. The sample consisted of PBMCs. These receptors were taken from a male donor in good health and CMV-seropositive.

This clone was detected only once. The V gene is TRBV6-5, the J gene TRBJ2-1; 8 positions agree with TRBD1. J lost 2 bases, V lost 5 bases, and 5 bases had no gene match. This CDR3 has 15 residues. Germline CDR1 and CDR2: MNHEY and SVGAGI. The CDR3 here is CASSTDRDAYNEQFF. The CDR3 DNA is TGTGCCAGCAGTACGGACAGGGACGCCTACAATGAGCAGTTCTTC.

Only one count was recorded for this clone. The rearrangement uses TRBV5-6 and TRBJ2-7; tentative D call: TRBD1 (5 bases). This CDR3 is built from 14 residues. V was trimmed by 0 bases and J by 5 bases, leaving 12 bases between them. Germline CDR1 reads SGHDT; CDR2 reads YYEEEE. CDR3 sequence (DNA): TGTGCCAGCAGCTTGGGGGTCAGGGTTGACGAGCAGTACTTC. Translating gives CASSLGVRVDEQYF.

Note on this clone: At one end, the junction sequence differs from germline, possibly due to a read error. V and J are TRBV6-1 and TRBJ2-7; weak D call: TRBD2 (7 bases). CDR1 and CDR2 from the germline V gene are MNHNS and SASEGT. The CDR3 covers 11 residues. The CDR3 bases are TGTGCCAGCAGTCTCCGGGGGGACACCAACTTC. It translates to CASSLRGDTNF.

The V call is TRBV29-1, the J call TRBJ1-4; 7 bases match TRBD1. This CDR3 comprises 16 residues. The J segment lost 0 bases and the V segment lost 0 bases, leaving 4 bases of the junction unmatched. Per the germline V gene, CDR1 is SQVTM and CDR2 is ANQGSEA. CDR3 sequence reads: CSVEDKQGATNEKLFF. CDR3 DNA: TGCAGCGTTGAAGATAAGCAGGGGGCAACTAATGAAAAACTGTTTTTT.

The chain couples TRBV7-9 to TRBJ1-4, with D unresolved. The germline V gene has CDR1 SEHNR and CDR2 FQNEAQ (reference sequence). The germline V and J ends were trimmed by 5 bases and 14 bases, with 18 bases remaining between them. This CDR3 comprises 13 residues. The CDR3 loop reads CASSLNLGLNLFF. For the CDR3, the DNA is TGTGCCAGCAGCCTAAATTTAGGACTCAACCTGTTTTTT.